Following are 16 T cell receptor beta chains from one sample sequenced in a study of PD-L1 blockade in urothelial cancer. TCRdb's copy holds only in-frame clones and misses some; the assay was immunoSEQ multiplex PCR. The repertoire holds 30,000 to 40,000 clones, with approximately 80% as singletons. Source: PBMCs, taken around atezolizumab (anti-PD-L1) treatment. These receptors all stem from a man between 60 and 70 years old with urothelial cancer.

CDR3 bases: TGTGCCAGCAGCATAACAGGGGGTGGTCAGCCCCAGCATTTT. Protein: CASSITGGGQPQHF. V and J are TRBV7-8 and TRBJ1-5; 8 bases are shared with TRBD1. CDR1 and CDR2 from the germline V gene are SGHVS and FQNEAQ. This CDR3 comprises 14 residues. The junction had 6 bases not matched to a gene; V was cut back by 5 bases and J by 6 bases.

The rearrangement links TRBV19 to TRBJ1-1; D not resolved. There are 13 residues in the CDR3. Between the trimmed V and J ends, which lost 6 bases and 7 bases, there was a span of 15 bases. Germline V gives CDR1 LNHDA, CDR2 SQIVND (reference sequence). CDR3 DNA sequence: TGTGCCAGTAGACTTCGGTTGGAGAATGAAGCTTTCTTT. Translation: CASRLRLENEAFF.

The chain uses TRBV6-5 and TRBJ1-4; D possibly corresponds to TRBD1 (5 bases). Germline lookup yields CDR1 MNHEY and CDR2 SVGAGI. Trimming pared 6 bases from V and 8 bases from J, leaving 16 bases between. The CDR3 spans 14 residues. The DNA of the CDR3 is TGTGCCAGCAGACCTCAGGGATTCGGAGAAAAACTGTTTTTT. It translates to CASRPQGFGEKLFF.

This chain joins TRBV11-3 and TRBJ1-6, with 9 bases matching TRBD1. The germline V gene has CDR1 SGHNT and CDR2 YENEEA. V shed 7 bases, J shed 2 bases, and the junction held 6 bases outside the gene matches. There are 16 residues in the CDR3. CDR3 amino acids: CASTPQGAPYNSPLHF. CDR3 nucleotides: TGTGCCAGCACCCCACAGGGGGCCCCCTATAATTCACCCCTCCACTTT.

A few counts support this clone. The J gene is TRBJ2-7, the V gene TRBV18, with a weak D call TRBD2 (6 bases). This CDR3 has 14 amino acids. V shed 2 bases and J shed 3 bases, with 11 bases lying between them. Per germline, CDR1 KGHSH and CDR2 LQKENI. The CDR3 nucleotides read TGTGCCAGCTCACCATATGGGGGGAACTACGAGCAGTACTTC. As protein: CASSPYGGNYEQYF. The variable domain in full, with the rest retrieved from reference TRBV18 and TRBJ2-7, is NAGVMQNPRHLVRRRGQEARLRCSPMKGHSHVYWYRQLPEEGLKFMVYLQKENIIDESGMPKERFSAEFPKEGPSILRIQQVVRGDSAAYFCASSPYGGNYEQYFGPGTRLTVT.

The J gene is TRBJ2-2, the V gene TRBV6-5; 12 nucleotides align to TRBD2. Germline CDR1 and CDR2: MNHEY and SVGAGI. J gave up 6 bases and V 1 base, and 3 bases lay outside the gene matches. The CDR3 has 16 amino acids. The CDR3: CASSYLTSGRPGELFF. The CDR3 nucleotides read TGTGCCAGCAGTTACTTGACTAGCGGGAGACCCGGGGAGCTGTTTTTT.

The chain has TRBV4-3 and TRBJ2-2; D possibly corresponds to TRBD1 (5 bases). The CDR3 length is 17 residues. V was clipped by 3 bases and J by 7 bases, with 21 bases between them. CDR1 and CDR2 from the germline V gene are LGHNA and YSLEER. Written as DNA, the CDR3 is TGCGCCAGCAGCCATTTTGGGCTGCAGGGATTCGGCGGGGAGCTGTTTTTT. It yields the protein CASSHFGLQGFGGELFF.

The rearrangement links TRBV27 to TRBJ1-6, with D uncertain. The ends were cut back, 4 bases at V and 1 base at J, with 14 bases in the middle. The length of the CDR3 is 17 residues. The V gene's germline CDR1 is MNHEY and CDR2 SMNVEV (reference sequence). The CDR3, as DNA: TGTGCCAGCAGTTCGATCCCCTCGGGGTCCTATAATTCACCCCTCCACTTT. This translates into CASSSIPSGSYNSPLHF.

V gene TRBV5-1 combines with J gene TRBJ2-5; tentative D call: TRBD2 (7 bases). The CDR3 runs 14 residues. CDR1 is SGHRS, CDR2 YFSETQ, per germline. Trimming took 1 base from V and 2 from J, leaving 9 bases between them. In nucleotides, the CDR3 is TGCGCCAGCAGCTTGAGGGGGGGACAAGAGACCCAGTACTTC. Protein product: CASSLRGGQETQYF.

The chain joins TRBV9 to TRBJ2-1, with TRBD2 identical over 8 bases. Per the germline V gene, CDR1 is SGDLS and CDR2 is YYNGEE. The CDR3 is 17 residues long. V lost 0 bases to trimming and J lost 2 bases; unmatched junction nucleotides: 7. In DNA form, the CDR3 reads TGTGCCAGCAGCGTAGCTCTAGCGGGCGCTACCTACAATGAGCAGTTCTTC. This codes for CASSVALAGATYNEQFF.

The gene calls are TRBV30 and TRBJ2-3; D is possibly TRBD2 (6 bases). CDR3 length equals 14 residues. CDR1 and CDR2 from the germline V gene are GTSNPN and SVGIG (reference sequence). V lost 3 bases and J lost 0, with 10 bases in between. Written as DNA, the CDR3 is TGTGCCTGGAGAGCCAGCGGGAGCACAGATACGCAGTATTTT. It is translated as CAWRASGSTDTQYF.

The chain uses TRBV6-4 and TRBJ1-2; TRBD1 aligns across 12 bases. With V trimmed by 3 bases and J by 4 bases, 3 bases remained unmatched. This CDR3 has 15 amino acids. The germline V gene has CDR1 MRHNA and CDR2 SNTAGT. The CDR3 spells CASSEGQGATYGYTF. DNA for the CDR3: TGTGCCAGCAGTGAGGGACAGGGGGCGACCTATGGCTACACCTTC.

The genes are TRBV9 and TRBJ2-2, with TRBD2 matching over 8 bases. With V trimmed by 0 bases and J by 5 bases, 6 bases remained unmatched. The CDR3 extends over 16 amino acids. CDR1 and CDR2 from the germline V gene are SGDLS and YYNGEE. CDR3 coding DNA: TGTGCCAGCAGCGTAGGGGCGGGGGGCCGAACCGGGGAGCTGTTTTTT. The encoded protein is CASSVGAGGRTGELFF.

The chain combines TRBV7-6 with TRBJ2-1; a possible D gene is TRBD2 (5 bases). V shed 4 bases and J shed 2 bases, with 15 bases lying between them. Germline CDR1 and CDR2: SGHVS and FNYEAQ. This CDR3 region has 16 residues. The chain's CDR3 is CASSYNPRGPYNEQFF. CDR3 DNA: TGTGCCAGCAGCTACAACCCCCGAGGGCCCTACAATGAGCAGTTCTTC.

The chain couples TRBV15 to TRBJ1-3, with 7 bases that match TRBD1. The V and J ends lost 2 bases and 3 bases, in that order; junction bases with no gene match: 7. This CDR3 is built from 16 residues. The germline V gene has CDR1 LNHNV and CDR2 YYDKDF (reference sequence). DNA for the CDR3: TGTGCCACCAGCAGACCGGGACAGAGAGGTGGAAACACCATATATTTT. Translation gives CATSRPGQRGGNTIYF.

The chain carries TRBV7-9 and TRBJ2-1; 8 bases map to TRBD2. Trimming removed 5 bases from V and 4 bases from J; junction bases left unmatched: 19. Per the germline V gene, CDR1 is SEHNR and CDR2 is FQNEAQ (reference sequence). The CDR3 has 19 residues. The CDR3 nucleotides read TGTGCCAGCAGCCCCTCCCCCCGGCGAGCGGGAGTCTTGTACAATGAGCAGTTCTTC. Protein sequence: CASSPSPRRAGVLYNEQFF.